Below are 2 T cell receptor beta chains sequenced from a single sample in a study of glioma-infiltrating T cells. TCR alpha and beta CDR3 regions were amplified from RNA using iRepertoire nested multiplex PCR. TCRdb re-called the multiplex PCR reads with MiXCR, one entry per CDR3 protein. The table records 400,000 or so distinct CDR3 sequences, 41% of them present only once. Input material: glioma tissue, nonneoplastic brain tissue, or PBMCs (not recorded which). The receptors originated from a human donor with low-grade glioma or glioblastoma, undergoing nonglioma brain surgery, or in good health (not recorded which).

Points on this clonotype: Because the CDR3 is missing its conserved closing phenylalanine or tryptophan, this is likely a read error. The chain is built from TRBV20-1 and TRBJ1-1; D is unresolved. V was pared by 0 bases and J by 1 base, with 3 bases between. CDR3 size: 12 residues. The germline V gene encodes CDR1 DFQATT and CDR2 SNEGSKA (reference sequence). The CDR3 DNA reads as TGCAGTGCTAGAGACCCGAACACTGAAGCTTTCCTT. Protein product: CSARDPNTEAFL.

V and J are TRBV4-2 and TRBJ2-7, with D uncertain. V was shortened by 0 bases and J by 0 bases, with 9 bases between the two germline ends. CDR1 and CDR2 from the germline V gene are LGHNA and YNFKEQ. CDR3 length equals 15 residues. The chain's CDR3 is CASSQDRTGSYEQYF. CDR3 DNA: TGTGCCAGCAGCCAAGATCGGACCGGCTCCTACGAGCAGTACTTC.